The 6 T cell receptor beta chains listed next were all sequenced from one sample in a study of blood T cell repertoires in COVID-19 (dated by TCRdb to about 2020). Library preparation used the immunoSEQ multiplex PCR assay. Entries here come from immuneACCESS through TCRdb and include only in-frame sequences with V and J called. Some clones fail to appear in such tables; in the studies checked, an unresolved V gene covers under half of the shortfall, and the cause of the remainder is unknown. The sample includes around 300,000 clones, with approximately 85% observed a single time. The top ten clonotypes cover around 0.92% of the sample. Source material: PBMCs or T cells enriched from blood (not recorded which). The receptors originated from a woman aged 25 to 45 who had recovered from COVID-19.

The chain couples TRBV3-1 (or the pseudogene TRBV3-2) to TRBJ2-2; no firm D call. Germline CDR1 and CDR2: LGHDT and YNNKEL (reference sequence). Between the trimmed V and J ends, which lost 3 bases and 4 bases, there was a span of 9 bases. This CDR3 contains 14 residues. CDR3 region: CASSQGTVTGELFF. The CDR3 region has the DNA TGTGCCAGCAGCCAGGGCACGGTCACCGGGGAGCTGTTTTTT.

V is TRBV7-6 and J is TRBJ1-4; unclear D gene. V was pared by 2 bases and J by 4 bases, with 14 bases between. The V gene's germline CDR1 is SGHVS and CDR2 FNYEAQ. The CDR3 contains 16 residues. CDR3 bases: TGTGCCAGCAGCTTAAACGGAATCCGGGATAATGAAAAACTGTTTTTT. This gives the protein CASSLNGIRDNEKLFF.

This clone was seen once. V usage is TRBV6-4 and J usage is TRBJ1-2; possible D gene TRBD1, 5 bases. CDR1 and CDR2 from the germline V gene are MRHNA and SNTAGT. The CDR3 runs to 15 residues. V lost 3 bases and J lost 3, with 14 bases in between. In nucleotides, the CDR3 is TGTGCCAGCAGTGAAGGGACGGGGAGGGACTATGGCTACACCTTC. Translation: CASSEGTGRDYGYTF.

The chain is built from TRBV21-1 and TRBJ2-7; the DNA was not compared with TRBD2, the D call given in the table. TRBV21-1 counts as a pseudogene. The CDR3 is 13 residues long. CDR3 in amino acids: CASSNGGSYEQYF. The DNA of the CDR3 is TGTGCCAGCAGCAACGGAGGGTCCTACGAGCAGTACTTC.

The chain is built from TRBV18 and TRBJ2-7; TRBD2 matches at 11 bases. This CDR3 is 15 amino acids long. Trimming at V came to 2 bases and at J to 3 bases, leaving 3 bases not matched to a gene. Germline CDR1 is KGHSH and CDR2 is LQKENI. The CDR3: CASSPTTSGNYEQYF. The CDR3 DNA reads TGTGCCAGCTCACCAACGACTAGCGGGAACTACGAGCAGTACTTC.

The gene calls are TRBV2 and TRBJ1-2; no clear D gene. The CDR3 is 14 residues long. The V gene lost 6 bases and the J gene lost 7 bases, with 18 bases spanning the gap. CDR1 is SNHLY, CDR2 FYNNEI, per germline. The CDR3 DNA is TGTGCCAGCAGAAATCGAGGGAGGTCGGGTGGCTACACCTTC. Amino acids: CASRNRGRSGGYTF.